Each of the 9 T cell receptor beta chains below was sequenced from the same sample in a study of tumor-infiltrating lymphocytes in primary liver carcinoma. Synthesis of TCR beta cDNA was carried out from 500 ng total RNA with a constant-region primer. Each TCR beta library was derived from three nested multiplex PCR rounds that employed slightly modified ARM-PCR. TRBV1-TRBV30 forward primers paired with a C-beta reverse primer drove the first two PCR rounds, 10 cycles each. TCRdb analysed the multiplex PCR reads with MiXCR anew, one entry per CDR3 protein. The sample lists tens of thousands of distinct CDR3 sequences, about 68% occurring once. Unsorted bulk tissue of roughly 18-32 mg yielded co-extracted RNA and DNA. Sequenced material: liver tumor tissue from sampling region 3. Described subset: tumor region T3, left-lateral pole. The receptor source for this set is a man between 35 and 55 years old with primary liver carcinoma and hepatitis B virus infection.

This clonotype was seen at least ten times. The rearrangement uses TRBV2 and TRBJ1-1; D is uncertain. CDR3 size: 12 residues. V lost 6 bases and J lost 5, with 10 bases in between. Germline V gene data show CDR1 as SNHLY and CDR2 as FYNNEI. CDR3 protein: CASSLGWTEAFF. The CDR3 DNA reads as TGTGCCAGCAGCCTAGGGTGGACTGAAGCTTTCTTT. Filled out from reference TRBV2 and TRBJ1-1, the complete variable domain reads EPEVTQTPSHQVTQMGQEVILRCVPISNHLYFYWYRQILGQKVEFLVSFYNNEISEKSEIFDDQFSVERPDGSNFTLKIRSTKLEDSAMYFCASSLGWTEAFFGQGTRLTVV.

As to this clonotype: Likely a read error: the CDR3 ends without its conserved phenylalanine or tryptophan. Written as DNA, the CDR3 is TGTGCCAGCAGTACGTCAACGGGGAGCAATCAGCCCCAGCATTTA. Its protein is CASSTSTGSNQPQHL. The J gene is TRBJ1-5, the V gene TRBV6-5; D gene ambiguous. The CDR3 runs 15 residues. From germline, CDR1 is MNHEY and CDR2 SVGAGI. V gave up 5 bases and J gave up 1 base, with 12 bases separating them.

Turning to this clonotype: A junction end diverges from the germline sequence, so it may reflect a read error. V and J are TRBV30 and TRBJ2-2, with a tentative D call TRBD2 (5 bases). The CDR3 has 14 amino acids. Germline CDR1 reads GTSNPN; CDR2 reads SVGIG (reference sequence). In DNA form, the CDR3 reads TGTGCCTGTCAGGTACTCAGCAGCGCCGGGGAGTTGTTTTTT. Its translation is CACQVLSSAGELFF.

This clonotype was recorded a few times. The chain joins TRBV7-2 to TRBJ2-3; a possible D gene is TRBD2 (6 bases). Trimming removed 4 bases from V and 0 bases from J, with 11 bases in between. The CDR3 spans 15 residues. The germline V gene encodes CDR1 SGHTA and CDR2 FQGNSA. The CDR3 here is CASSSGLPSTDTQYF. The CDR3 DNA is TGTGCCAGCAGCTCCGGACTACCTAGCACAGATACGCAGTATTTT.

This chain joins TRBV6-6 and TRBJ2-5; the D is unclear. CDR3 length equals 16 residues. In germline, CDR1 is MNHNY, CDR2 SVGAGI (reference sequence). V dropped 2 bases and J dropped 5 bases, with 18 bases sitting between them. CDR3 protein: CASSYLDGRVLETQYF. CDR3 nucleotide sequence: TGTGCCAGCAGTTACCTCGATGGCAGAGTATTGGAGACCCAGTACTTC.

As for this clonotype: The junction and the germline gene differ at one end; a read error may be behind it. The V gene is TRBV11-2, the J gene TRBJ2-1; 7 bases are shared with TRBD2. The CDR3 spans 16 residues. Germline CDR1 SGHAT, CDR2 FQNNGV. The CDR3 DNA is TGTGCCGGCAGCCTGGATATCGGACTAGACATGGGTGAGCAGTTCTTC. As protein: CAGSLDIGLDMGEQFF.

Remarks on this clonotype: The junction departs from the called germline gene at one end, perhaps through a read error. V and J are TRBV12-3 or TRBV12-4 and TRBJ2-6; TRBD1 is a possible D gene (5 bases). This CDR3 is 16 amino acids long. The CDR3 spells CASSLSSHSGANVLIF. In DNA form, the CDR3 reads TGCGCCAGCAGTTTATCTTCGCACTCTGGGGCCAACGTCCTGATTTTC.

This clonotype was seen at least ten times. The V call is TRBV7-8, the J call TRBJ2-1; weak D call: TRBD2 (6 bases). The CDR3 consists of 13 residues. Trimming took off 6 bases at V and 9 bases at J, with 15 bases between the two ends. The germline CDR1 and CDR2 sequences are SGHVS and FQNEAQ. CDR3 amino acids: CASSHQGGAEQFF. As DNA, the CDR3 is TGTGCCAGCAGTCACCAAGGAGGGGCTGAGCAGTTCTTC.

This clonotype showed up just once. The J gene is TRBJ2-7, the V gene TRBV6-6; the match to TRBD2 covers 10 bases. CDR1 is MNHNY, CDR2 SVGAGI, per germline (reference sequence). CDR3 length equals 16 residues. The CDR3 sequence is CDNSYSSLAGAYEQYF. The DNA of the CDR3 is TGTGACAACAGTTACTCGAGCCTAGCGGGAGCCTACGAGCAGTACTTC.